This T cell receptor (beta chain) was captured in a study of blood T cell repertoires in COVID-19. At the level of the study: The analysed material was cDNA or gDNA that came from T cells, B-cell-depleted T cells, or PBMCs.

This clone showed up just a few times. Trimming removed 1 base at V and 4 bases at J, with 11 bases between. The CDR3 has 14 residues. Germline-derived CDR1 and CDR2 are SGHDT and YYEEEE. Using immunoSEQ multiplex PCR, the repertoire was profiled, and TCRdb retains in-frame clones only, with some absent. Of about 360,000 clones listed, roughly 86% are singletons. The specimen sequenced was peripheral blood. This receptor was identified in a human donor in a cohort sampled during active COVID-19. The chain couples TRBV5-6 to TRBJ1-2; D not resolved. The CDR3 loop reads CASSLRQAGYGYTF. DNA of the CDR3: TGTGCCAGCAGCTTGAGGCAGGCTGGCTATGGCTACACCTTC. The full variable domain, in which reference TRBV5-6 and TRBJ1-2 provide the parts outside the CDR3, is DAGVTQSPTHLIKTRGQQVTLRCSPKSGHDTVSWYQQALGQGPQFIFQYYEEEERQRGNFPDRFSGHQFPNYSSELNVNALLLGDSALYLCASSLRQAGYGYTFGSGTRLTVV.